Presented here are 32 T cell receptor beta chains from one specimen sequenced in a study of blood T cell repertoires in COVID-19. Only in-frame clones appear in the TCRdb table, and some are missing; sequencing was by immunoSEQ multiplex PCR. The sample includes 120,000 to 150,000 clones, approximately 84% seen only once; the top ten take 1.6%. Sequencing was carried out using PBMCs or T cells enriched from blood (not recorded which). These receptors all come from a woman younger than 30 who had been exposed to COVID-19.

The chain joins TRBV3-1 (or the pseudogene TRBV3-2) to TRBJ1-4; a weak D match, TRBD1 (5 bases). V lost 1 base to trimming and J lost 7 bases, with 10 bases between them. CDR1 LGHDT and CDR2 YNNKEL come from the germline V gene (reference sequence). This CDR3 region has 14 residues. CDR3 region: CASSQAGTREKLFF. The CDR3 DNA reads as TGTGCCAGCAGCCAAGCCGGGACTCGTGAAAAACTGTTTTTT.

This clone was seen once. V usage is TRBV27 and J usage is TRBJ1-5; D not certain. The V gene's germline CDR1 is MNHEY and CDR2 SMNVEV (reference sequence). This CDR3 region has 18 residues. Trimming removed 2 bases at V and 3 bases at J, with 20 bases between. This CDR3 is CASSLRPVGSGYNQPQHF. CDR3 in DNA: TGTGCCAGCAGTTTAAGGCCCGTGGGTTCGGGGTACAATCAGCCCCAGCATTTT.

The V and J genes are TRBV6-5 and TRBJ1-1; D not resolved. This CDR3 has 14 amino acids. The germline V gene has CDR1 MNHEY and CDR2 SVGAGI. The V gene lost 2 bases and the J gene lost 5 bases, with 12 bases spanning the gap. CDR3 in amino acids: CASSYGGGLTEAFF. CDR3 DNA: TGTGCCAGCAGTTACGGCGGAGGTCTGACTGAAGCTTTCTTT.

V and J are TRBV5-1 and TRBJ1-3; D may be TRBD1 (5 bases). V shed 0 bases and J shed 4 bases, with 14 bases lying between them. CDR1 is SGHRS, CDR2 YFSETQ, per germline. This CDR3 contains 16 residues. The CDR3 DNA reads TGCGCCAGCAGCTTGGAACAGGCACCTCAAGGAAACACCATATATTTT. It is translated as CASSLEQAPQGNTIYF.

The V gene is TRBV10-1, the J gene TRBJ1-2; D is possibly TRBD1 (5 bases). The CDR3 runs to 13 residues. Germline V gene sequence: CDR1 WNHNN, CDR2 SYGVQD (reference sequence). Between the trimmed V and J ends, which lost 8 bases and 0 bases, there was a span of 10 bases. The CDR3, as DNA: TGCGCCAGCCCAGCCAGGGCTAACTATGGCTACACCTTC. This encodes CASPARANYGYTF.

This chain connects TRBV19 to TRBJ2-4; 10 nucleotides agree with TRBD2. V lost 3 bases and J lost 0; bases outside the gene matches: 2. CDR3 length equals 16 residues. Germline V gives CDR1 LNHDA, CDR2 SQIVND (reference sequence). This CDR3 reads CASSMLAGGAKNIQYF. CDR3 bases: TGTGCCAGTAGTATGTTAGCGGGGGGAGCCAAAAACATTCAGTACTTC.

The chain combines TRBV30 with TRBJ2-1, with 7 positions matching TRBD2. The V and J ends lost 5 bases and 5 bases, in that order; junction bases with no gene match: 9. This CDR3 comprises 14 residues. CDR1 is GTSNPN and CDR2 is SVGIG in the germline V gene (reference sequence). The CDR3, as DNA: TGTGCCTGGTCATTGGGAGGGCCGAACAATGAGCAGTTCTTC. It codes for CAWSLGGPNNEQFF. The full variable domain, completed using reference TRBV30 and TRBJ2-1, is SQTIHQWPATLVQPVGSPLSLECTVEGTSNPNLYWYRQAAGRGLQLLFYSVGIGQISSEVPQNLSASRPQDRQFILSSKKLLLSDSGFYLCAWSLGGPNNEQFFGPGTRLTVL.

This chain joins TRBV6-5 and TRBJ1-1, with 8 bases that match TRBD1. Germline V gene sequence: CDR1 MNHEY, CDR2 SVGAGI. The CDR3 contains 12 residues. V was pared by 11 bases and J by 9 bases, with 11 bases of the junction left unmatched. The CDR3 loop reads CAPQGRGLKAFF. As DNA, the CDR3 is TGTGCCCCTCAGGGCAGGGGGCTTAAAGCTTTCTTT.

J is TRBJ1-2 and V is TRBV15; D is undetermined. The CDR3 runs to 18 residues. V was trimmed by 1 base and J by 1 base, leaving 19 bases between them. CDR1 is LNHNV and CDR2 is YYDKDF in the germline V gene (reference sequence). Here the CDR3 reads CATSRVKSWQKFNYGYTF. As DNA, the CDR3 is TGTGCCACCAGCAGAGTGAAATCTTGGCAGAAATTTAACTATGGCTACACCTTC.

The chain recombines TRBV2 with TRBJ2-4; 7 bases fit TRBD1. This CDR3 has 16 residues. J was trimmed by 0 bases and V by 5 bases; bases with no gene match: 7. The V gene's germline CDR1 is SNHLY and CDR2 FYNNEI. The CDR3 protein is CASSPSRGLAKNIQYF. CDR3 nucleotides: TGTGCCAGCAGTCCCTCAAGGGGGCTAGCCAAAAACATTCAGTACTTC. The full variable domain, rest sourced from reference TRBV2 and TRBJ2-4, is EPEVTQTPSHQVTQMGQEVILRCVPISNHLYFYWYRQILGQKVEFLVSFYNNEISEKSEIFDDQFSVERPDGSNFTLKIRSTKLEDSAMYFCASSPSRGLAKNIQYFGAGTRLSVL.

Here the CDR3 DNA reads TGTGCCAGCAGCCCTCCCCGCCTAACTAGCGGGAGGGGCAATGAGCAGTTCTTC. As protein: CASSPPRLTSGRGNEQFF. This sequence joins TRBV7-2 and TRBJ2-1; TRBD2 matches at 13 bases. After removal of 5 bases from V and 6 bases from J, the junction contained 13 bases not matched to a gene. Germline-derived CDR1 and CDR2 are SGHTA and FQGNSA. The CDR3 totals 18 residues. Supplemented by reference TRBV7-2 and TRBJ2-1, the full variable domain reads GAGVSQSPSNKVTEKGKDVELRCDPISGHTALYWYRQSLGQGLEFLIYFQGNSAPDKSGLPSDRFSAERTGGSVSTLTIQRTQQEDSAVYLCASSPPRLTSGRGNEQFFGPGTRLTVL.

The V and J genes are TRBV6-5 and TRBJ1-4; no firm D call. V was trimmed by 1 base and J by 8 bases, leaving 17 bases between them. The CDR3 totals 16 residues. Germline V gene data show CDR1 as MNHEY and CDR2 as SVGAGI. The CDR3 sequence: CASSYYGPNPGEKLFF. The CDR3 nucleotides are TGTGCCAGCAGTTACTACGGGCCCAACCCGGGGGAAAAACTGTTTTTT.

CDR3 coding DNA: TGTGCCAGCAGCTTGGGACATTCGAGCAATCAGCCCCAGCATTTT. It encodes CASSLGHSSNQPQHF. The gene calls are TRBV5-5 and TRBJ1-5, with D uncertain. V was cut by 0 bases and J by 1 base, with 8 bases left in between. This CDR3 region has 15 residues. Germline lookup yields CDR1 SGHKS and CDR2 YYEKEE (reference sequence).

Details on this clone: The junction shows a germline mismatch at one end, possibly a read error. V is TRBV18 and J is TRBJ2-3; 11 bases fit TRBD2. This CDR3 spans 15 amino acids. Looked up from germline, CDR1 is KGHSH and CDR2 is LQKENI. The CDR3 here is CASSPPSGRRDTQYF. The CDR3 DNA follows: TGTGCCAGCTCGCCACCTAGCGGGAGGAGGGATACGCAGTATTTT.

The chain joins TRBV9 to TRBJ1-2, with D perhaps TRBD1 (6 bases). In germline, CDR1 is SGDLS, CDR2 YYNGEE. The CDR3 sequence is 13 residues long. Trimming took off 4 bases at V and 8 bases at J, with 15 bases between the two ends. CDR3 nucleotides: TGTGCCAGCAGCTTCGCAGGGGTGGGAGGCTACACCTTC. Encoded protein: CASSFAGVGGYTF.

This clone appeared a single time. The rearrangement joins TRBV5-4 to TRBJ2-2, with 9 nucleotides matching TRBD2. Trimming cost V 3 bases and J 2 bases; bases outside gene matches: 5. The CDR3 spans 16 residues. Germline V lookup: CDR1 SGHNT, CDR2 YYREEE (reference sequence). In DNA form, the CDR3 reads TGTGCCAGCAGCTCCGGGACTAGCCGAAACACCGGGGAGCTGTTTTTT. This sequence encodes CASSSGTSRNTGELFF.

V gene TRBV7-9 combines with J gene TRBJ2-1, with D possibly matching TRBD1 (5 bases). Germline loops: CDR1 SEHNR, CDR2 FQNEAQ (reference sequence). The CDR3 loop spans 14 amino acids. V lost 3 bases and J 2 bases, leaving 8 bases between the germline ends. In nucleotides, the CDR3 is TGTGCCAGCAGCTTTAAAGGGGCCTACAATGAGCAGTTCTTC. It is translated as CASSFKGAYNEQFF. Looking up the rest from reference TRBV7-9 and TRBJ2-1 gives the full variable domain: DTGVSQNPRHKITKRGQNVTFRCDPISEHNRLYWYRQTLGQGPEFLTYFQNEAQLEKSRLLSDRFSAERPKGSFSTLEIQRTEQGDSAMYLCASSFKGAYNEQFFGPGTRLTVL.

The CDR3 nucleotides read TGTGCCAGCAGCCAGGGGCTAGCGGACCTTGACAATGAGCAGTTCTTC. Translating it yields CASSQGLADLDNEQFF. V is TRBV3-1 (or the pseudogene TRBV3-2) and J is TRBJ2-1; 7 positions agree with TRBD2. The CDR3 sequence is 16 residues long. V lost 3 bases and J lost 5; bases outside the gene matches: 10. CDR1 LGHDT and CDR2 YNNKEL come from the germline V gene (reference sequence).

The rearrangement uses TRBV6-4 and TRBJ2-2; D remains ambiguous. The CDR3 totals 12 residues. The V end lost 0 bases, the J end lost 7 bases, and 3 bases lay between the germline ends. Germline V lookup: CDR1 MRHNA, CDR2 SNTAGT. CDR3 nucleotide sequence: TGTGCCAGCAGTGACTCTAGCGGGGAGCTGTTTTTT. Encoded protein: CASSDSSGELFF.

CDR3 sequence (DNA): TGTGCCAGCACTAGGACTAGCGGGAATACTTACAATGAGCAGTTCTTC. Translated, it gives CASTRTSGNTYNEQFF. The chain has TRBV11-2 and TRBJ2-1, with 12 bases lining up with TRBD2. The CDR3 is 16 amino acids. Unmatched junction bases numbered 8, after V lost 7 bases and J lost 4 bases. Germline CDR1 and CDR2: SGHAT and FQNNGV. The full variable domain, with the rest looked up from reference TRBV11-2 and TRBJ2-1, is EAGVAQSPRYKIIEKRQSVAFWCNPISGHATLYWYQQILGQGPKLLIQFQNNGVVDDSQLPKDRFSAERLKGVDSTLKIQPAKLEDSAVYLCASTRTSGNTYNEQFFGPGTRLTVL.

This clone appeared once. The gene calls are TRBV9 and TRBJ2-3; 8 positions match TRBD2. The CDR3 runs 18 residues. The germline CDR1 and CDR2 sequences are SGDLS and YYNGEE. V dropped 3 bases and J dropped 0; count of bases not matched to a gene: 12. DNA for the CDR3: TGTGCCAGCAGCGAGGGACTAGATAACACTCTTAGCACAGATACGCAGTATTTT. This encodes CASSEGLDNTLSTDTQYF.

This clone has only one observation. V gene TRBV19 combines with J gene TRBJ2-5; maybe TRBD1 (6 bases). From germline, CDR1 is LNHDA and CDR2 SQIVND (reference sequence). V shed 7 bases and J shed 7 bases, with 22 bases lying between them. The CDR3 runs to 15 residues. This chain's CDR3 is CASTKGGTGKGTQYF. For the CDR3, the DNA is TGTGCCAGTACCAAAGGGGGAACAGGGAAGGGGACCCAGTACTTC. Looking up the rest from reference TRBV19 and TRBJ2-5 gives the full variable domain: DGGITQSPKYLFRKEGQNVTLSCEQNLNHDAMYWYRQDPGQGLRLIYYSQIVNDFQKGDIAEGYSVSREKKESFPLTVTSAQKNPTAFYLCASTKGGTGKGTQYFGPGTRLLVL.

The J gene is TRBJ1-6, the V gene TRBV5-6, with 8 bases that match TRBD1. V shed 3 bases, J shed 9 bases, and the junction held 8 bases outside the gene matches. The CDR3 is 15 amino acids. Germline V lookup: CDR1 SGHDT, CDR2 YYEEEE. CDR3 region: CASSYRQGRVSPLHF. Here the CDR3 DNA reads TGTGCCAGCAGCTATCGACAGGGGAGGGTTTCACCCCTCCACTTT. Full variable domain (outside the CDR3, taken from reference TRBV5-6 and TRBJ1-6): DAGVTQSPTHLIKTRGQQVTLRCSPKSGHDTVSWYQQALGQGPQFIFQYYEEEERQRGNFPDRFSGHQFPNYSSELNVNALLLGDSALYLCASSYRQGRVSPLHFGNGTRLTVT.

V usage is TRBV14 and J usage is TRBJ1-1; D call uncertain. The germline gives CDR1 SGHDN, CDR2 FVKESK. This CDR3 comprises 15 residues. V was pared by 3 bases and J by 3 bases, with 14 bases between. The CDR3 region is CASSQSSNGYTEAFF. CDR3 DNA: TGTGCCAGCAGCCAGTCATCCAACGGGTACACTGAAGCTTTCTTT.

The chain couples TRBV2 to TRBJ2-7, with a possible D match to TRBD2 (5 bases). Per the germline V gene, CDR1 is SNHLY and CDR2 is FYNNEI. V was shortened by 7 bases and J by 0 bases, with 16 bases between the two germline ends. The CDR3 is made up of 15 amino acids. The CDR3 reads CASTRTGVSSYEQYF. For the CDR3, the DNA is TGTGCCAGCACCCGAACCGGGGTTTCCTCCTACGAGCAGTACTTC. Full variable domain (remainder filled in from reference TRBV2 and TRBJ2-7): EPEVTQTPSHQVTQMGQEVILRCVPISNHLYFYWYRQILGQKVEFLVSFYNNEISEKSEIFDDQFSVERPDGSNFTLKIRSTKLEDSAMYFCASTRTGVSSYEQYFGPGTRLTVT.

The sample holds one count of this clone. CDR3 residues: CASRKDSLMNTEAFF. The CDR3 bases are TGTGCCAGCAGGAAGGACAGTTTAATGAACACTGAAGCTTTCTTT. This chain connects TRBV2 to TRBJ1-1; TRBD1 might be the D (6 bases). Germline V gene lookup returns CDR1 SNHLY and CDR2 FYNNEI. The CDR3 has 15 residues. Between the trimmed V and J ends, which lost 6 bases and 0 bases, there was a span of 14 bases.

CDR3: CASSPRTGGEIYEQYF. The CDR3 nucleotides read TGTGCCAGCAGCCCGCGGACAGGGGGCGAGATCTACGAGCAGTACTTC. This sequence joins TRBV7-2 and TRBJ2-7, with 11 bases matching TRBD1. Losses at the gene ends were 5 bases for V and 3 bases for J; bases not matched to a gene: 9. There are 16 residues in the CDR3. Germline lookup yields CDR1 SGHTA and CDR2 FQGNSA. Full variable domain (outside the CDR3, taken from reference TRBV7-2 and TRBJ2-7): GAGVSQSPSNKVTEKGKDVELRCDPISGHTALYWYRQSLGQGLEFLIYFQGNSAPDKSGLPSDRFSAERTGGSVSTLTIQRTQQEDSAVYLCASSPRTGGEIYEQYFGPGTRLTVT.

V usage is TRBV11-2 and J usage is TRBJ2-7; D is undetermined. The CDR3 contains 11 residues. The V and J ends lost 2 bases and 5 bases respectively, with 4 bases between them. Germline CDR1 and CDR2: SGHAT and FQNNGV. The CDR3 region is CASSLSDEQYF. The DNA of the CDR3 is TGTGCCAGCAGCTTATCGGACGAGCAGTACTTC.

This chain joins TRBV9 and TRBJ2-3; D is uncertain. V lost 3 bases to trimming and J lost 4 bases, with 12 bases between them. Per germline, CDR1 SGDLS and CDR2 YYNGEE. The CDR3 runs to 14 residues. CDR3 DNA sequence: TGTGCCAGCAGCGACTCCCGGGTTTCAGATACGCAGTATTTT. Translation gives CASSDSRVSDTQYF.

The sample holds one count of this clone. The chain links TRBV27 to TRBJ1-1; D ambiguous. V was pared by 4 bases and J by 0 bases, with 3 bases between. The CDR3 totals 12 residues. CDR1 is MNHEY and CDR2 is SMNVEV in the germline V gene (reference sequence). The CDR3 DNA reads TGTGCCAGCAGTTCAGTGAACACTGAAGCTTTCTTT. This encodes CASSSVNTEAFF.

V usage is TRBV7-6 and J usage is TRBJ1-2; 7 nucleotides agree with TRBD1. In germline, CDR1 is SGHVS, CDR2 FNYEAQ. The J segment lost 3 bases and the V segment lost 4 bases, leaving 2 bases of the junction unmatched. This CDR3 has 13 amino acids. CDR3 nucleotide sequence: TGTGCCAGCAGCTCGCAGGGGGACTATGGCTACACCTTC. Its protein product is CASSSQGDYGYTF.

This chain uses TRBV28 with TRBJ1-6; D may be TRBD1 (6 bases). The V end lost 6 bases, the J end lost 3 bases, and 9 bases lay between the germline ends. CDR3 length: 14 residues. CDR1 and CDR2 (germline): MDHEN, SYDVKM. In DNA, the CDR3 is TGTGCCAGCAGCTCGGGACACTATAATTCACCCCTCCACTTT. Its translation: CASSSGHYNSPLHF.